The clone carrying this T cell receptor beta chain was seen repeatedly, ten times or more. Its antigen remains unidentified. TCRdb passed the multiplex PCR reads through MiXCR, listing each CDR3 protein once. The sample carries approximately 170,000 distinct CDR3 sequences, 30% to 35% recorded once. Breast cancer patients provided tissue from their axillary draining lymph nodes. Germline V gene data show CDR1 as PRHDT and CDR2 as FYEKMQ (reference sequence). V was clipped by 4 bases and J by 3 bases, with 13 bases between them. The CDR3 contains 14 residues. This entry is derived from a study of breast tumors, draining lymph nodes, adjacent tissues. Regarding the study as a whole: That most tumor T cells come from lymph nodes remained unproven. Compared with basal-like, luminal-like tumors shared significantly more repertoire with nontumor tissue. Tumors had less TCR diversity than lymph nodes, more than nontumor tissue.

The chain joins TRBV13 to TRBJ2-7, with a tentative D call TRBD2 (5 bases). The receptor comes from a female donor with breast cancer. Some clones in this sample may be carry-over from other donors' samples. The sequencing sample was made of axillary lymph node tissue. In DNA, the CDR3 is TGTGCCAGCAGCTCCGGAGTCGGGAACTACGAGCAGTACTTC. Its protein product is CASSSGVGNYEQYF. The full variable domain, with the rest looked up from reference TRBV13 and TRBJ2-7, is AAGVIQSPRHLIKEKRETATLKCYPIPRHDTVYWYQQGPGQDPQFLISFYEKMQSDKGSIPDRFSAQQFSDYHSELNMSSLELGDSALYFCASSSGVGNYEQYFGPGTRLTVT.